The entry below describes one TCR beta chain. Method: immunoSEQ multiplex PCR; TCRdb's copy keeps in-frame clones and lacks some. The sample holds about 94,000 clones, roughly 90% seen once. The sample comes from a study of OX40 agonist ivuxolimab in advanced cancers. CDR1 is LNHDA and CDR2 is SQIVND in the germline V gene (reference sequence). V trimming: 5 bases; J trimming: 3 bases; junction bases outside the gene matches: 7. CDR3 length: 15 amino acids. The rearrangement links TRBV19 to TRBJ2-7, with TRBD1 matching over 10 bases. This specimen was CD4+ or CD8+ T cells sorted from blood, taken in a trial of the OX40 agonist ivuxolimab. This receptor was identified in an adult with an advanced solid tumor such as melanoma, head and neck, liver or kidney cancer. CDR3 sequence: CASSGGTGAVYEQYF. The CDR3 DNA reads TGTGCCAGTAGTGGAGGGACAGGGGCTGTCTACGAGCAGTACTTC.